Shown below are 28 T cell receptor beta chains from a single sample sequenced in a study of CD8 T cells in Susac syndrome. RNA totalling about 0.45 to 1 ug underwent reverse transcription with random hexamers. Via MiXCR, TCRdb re-called the immunoSEQ multiplex PCR reads, giving one row per CDR3 protein. The sample holds 240,000 or so distinct CDR3 sequences, almost 97% seen once. Sequencing was done on a sample of CD4+ T cells from PBMCs. Every receptor here comes from a human donor with Susac syndrome.

The rearrangement uses TRBV5-4 and TRBJ2-3; 7 bases align to TRBD2. Germline CDR1 SGHNT, CDR2 YYREEE (reference sequence). The CDR3 length is 14 residues. V dropped 0 bases and J dropped 3; count of bases not matched to a gene: 1. The CDR3 nucleotides read TGTGCCAGCAGCTTGGGCGGGAGAACAGATACGCAGTATTTT. This sequence encodes CASSLGGRTDTQYF.

The J gene is TRBJ1-2, the V gene TRBV15; D not resolved. The length of the CDR3 is 14 residues. The germline V gene has CDR1 LNHNV and CDR2 YYDKDF (reference sequence). The V end was cut by 6 bases, the J end by 2 bases, with 13 bases between. The CDR3 loop is CATSEARGNYGYTF. The CDR3 region has the DNA TGTGCCACCAGTGAGGCCAGAGGCAACTATGGCTACACCTTC.

The rearrangement uses TRBV13 and TRBJ2-3, with 7 bases matching TRBD2. The CDR3 spans 16 residues. The V and J ends lost 5 bases and 2 bases, in that order; junction bases with no gene match: 10. Germline loops: CDR1 PRHDT, CDR2 FYEKMQ (reference sequence). The CDR3 region is CASSLKAGPNTDTQYF. DNA for the CDR3: TGTGCCAGCAGCCTTAAAGCGGGACCAAACACAGATACGCAGTATTTT. Complete variable domain (other parts from reference TRBV13 and TRBJ2-3): AAGVIQSPRHLIKEKRETATLKCYPIPRHDTVYWYQQGPGQDPQFLISFYEKMQSDKGSIPDRFSAQQFSDYHSELNMSSLELGDSALYFCASSLKAGPNTDTQYFGPGTRLTVL.

The chain recombines TRBV4-1 with TRBJ2-6; D may be TRBD1 (6 bases). The CDR3 runs 15 residues. From germline, CDR1 is MGHRA and CDR2 YSYEKL. Trimming shortened V by 4 bases and J by 0 bases, and 7 bases separated the two germline ends. The CDR3 coding sequence is TGCGCCAGCAGCCGGGGGCTCTCTGGGGCCAACGTCCTGACTTTC. Amino acids: CASSRGLSGANVLTF.

J is TRBJ1-1 and V is TRBV7-9; D is ambiguous. V was cut by 4 bases and J by 1 base, with 10 bases left in between. This CDR3 is built from 14 residues. Germline V gene data show CDR1 as SEHNR and CDR2 as FQNEAQ (reference sequence). The CDR3 nucleotides are TGTGCCAGCAGCTCTTCTACCTCGAACACTGAAGCTTTCTTT. It yields the protein CASSSSTSNTEAFF.

The V call is TRBV20-1, the J call TRBJ2-5; D is possibly TRBD1 (6 bases). CDR3 length: 13 amino acids. V was trimmed by 0 bases and J by 3 bases, leaving 8 bases between them. Germline CDR1 is DFQATT and CDR2 is SNEGSKA (reference sequence). CDR3 region: CSARDYREETQYF. In nucleotides, the CDR3 is TGCAGTGCTAGAGATTACAGGGAAGAGACCCAGTACTTC.

This clonotype was recorded once. CDR3 residues: CASSLDYASGREQYF. The CDR3 DNA follows: TGTGCCAGCAGCTTAGATTATGCTAGCGGGAGAGAGCAGTACTTC. The V gene is TRBV11-2, the J gene TRBJ2-7, with 10 bases fitting TRBD2. Germline values: CDR1 SGHAT, CDR2 FQNNGV. J gave up 7 bases and V 0 bases, and 6 bases lay outside the gene matches. This CDR3 region has 15 residues.

The chain employs TRBV9 and TRBJ1-2; 10 nucleotides align to TRBD1. Trimming took 4 bases from V and 6 from J; bases not matched to a gene: 3. Per the germline V gene, CDR1 is SGDLS and CDR2 is YYNGEE. The CDR3 has 13 residues. CDR3: CASSPGTGDGYTF. The CDR3 nucleotides read TGTGCCAGCAGCCCCGGGACAGGGGATGGCTACACCTTC.

CDR3 in DNA: TGTGCCAGCAGCGGCAAGGCTCCATCCTACGAGCAGTACTTC. The encoded protein is CASSGKAPSYEQYF. The genes are TRBV9 and TRBJ2-7; D is undetermined. V lost 3 bases to trimming and J lost 1 base, with 11 bases between them. The germline CDR1 and CDR2 sequences are SGDLS and YYNGEE. This CDR3 has 14 residues.

The rearrangement links TRBV20-1 to TRBJ1-2; TRBD1 agrees at 9 bases. The germline V gene encodes CDR1 DFQATT and CDR2 SNEGSKA (reference sequence). The CDR3 runs 16 residues. Unmatched junction bases numbered 10, after V lost 5 bases and J lost 0 bases. The chain's CDR3 is CSASTGGGGANYGYTF. CDR3 DNA: TGCAGTGCTTCTACAGGGGGCGGGGGAGCTAACTATGGCTACACCTTC.

This chain links TRBV12-3 or TRBV12-4 with TRBJ2-5; TRBD2 might be the D (6 bases). The length of the CDR3 is 11 residues. Trimming removed 8 bases at V and 5 bases at J, with 9 bases between. The CDR3 sequence: CASSGVETQYF. The CDR3 DNA sequence: TGTGCCAGCTCGGGGGTTGAGACCCAGTACTTC.

V and J are TRBV27 and TRBJ2-5, with TRBD2 matching over 9 bases. The CDR3 has 16 residues. Trimming took 5 bases from V and 1 from J; bases not matched to a gene: 8. CDR1 and CDR2 (germline): MNHEY, SMNVEV (reference sequence). This CDR3 reads CASSRTSGLTQETQYF. DNA for the CDR3: TGTGCCAGCAGTAGAACTAGCGGGTTAACCCAAGAGACCCAGTACTTC.

J is TRBJ2-7 and V is TRBV10-2, with 8 bases aligning to TRBD1. In germline, CDR1 is WSHSY, CDR2 SAAADI. This CDR3 has 16 amino acids. V gave up 6 bases and J gave up 2 bases; unmatched junction bases: 12. As DNA, the CDR3 is TGCGCCAGCAGCATACTAGGGCAGGGGGCAACCTACGAGCAGTACTTC. It yields the protein CASSILGQGATYEQYF.

In this sample, this clonotype turned up once. The genes are TRBV5-1 and TRBJ2-3; maybe TRBD2 (7 bases). Germline V gene sequence: CDR1 SGHRS, CDR2 YFSETQ. The CDR3 is made up of 16 amino acids. Trimming removed 2 bases from V and 1 base from J, with 14 bases in between. CDR3 nucleotide sequence: TGCGCCAGCAGCTTAGGGGGGGCTGGAGGCACAGATACGCAGTATTTT. Translating gives CASSLGGAGGTDTQYF.

This clonotype was seen a single time. The chain recombines TRBV29-1 with TRBJ2-5, with D perhaps matching TRBD2 (7 bases). V shed 4 bases and J shed 4 bases, with 19 bases lying between them. CDR1 is SQVTM, CDR2 ANQGSEA, per germline. The CDR3 has 15 amino acids. This chain's CDR3 is CSVGQEGGLGETQYF. In DNA, the CDR3 is TGCAGCGTTGGCCAAGAGGGGGGGTTGGGAGAGACCCAGTACTTC.

The V gene is TRBV6-6, the J gene TRBJ1-5, with D hard to call. V was cut by 0 bases and J by 5 bases, with 14 bases left in between. CDR3 length: 16 amino acids. Looked up from germline, CDR1 is MNHNY and CDR2 is SVGAGI (reference sequence). The CDR3 sequence is CASSYSTKIGDQPQHF. In DNA form, the CDR3 reads TGTGCCAGCAGTTACTCGACGAAAATAGGTGATCAGCCCCAGCATTTT.

The rearrangement links TRBV20-1 to TRBJ2-7, with 10 bases that match TRBD1. The CDR3 covers 14 residues. V lost 6 bases to trimming and J lost 2 bases; unmatched junction nucleotides: 7. Germline V gives CDR1 DFQATT, CDR2 SNEGSKA (reference sequence). CDR3 sequence reads: CSATTGTGAYEQYF. The CDR3 nucleotides read TGCAGTGCGACGACCGGGACAGGGGCCTACGAGCAGTACTTC.

V and J are TRBV20-1 and TRBJ1-5; the D is unclear. Trimming left V 0 bases short and J 2 bases short, with 8 bases between. The length of the CDR3 is 14 residues. Germline CDR1 is DFQATT and CDR2 is SNEGSKA (reference sequence). The CDR3 here is CSARELRGNQPQHF. The CDR3, as DNA: TGCAGTGCTAGAGAGCTCCGAGGCAATCAGCCCCAGCATTTT.

The CDR3 coding sequence is TGCAGTGCCGACCGACTAGCGGGACCCCACAATGAGCAGTTCTTC. This encodes CSADRLAGPHNEQFF. The chain is built from TRBV20-1 and TRBJ2-1; 11 bases agree with TRBD2. The V gene end was trimmed by 6 bases and the J gene end by 5 bases; junction bases not matched to a gene: 9. The germline gives CDR1 DFQATT, CDR2 SNEGSKA (reference sequence). The CDR3 consists of 15 residues.

The J gene is TRBJ2-4, the V gene TRBV30; 9 bases fit TRBD2. With V trimmed by 3 bases and J by 9 bases, 9 bases remained unmatched. The CDR3 extends over 14 amino acids. Germline assignment: CDR1 GTSNPN and CDR2 SVGIG (reference sequence). CDR3 DNA sequence: TGTGCCTGGAGGGTGGCGGGAGGGCCGGGCATTCAGTACTTC. Translated: CAWRVAGGPGIQYF.

This sequence joins TRBV11-2 and TRBJ1-1; unclear D gene. The germline CDR1 and CDR2 sequences are SGHAT and FQNNGV. Trimming stripped 5 bases from V and 3 bases from J, with 13 bases between. The CDR3 is 14 residues long. The CDR3 DNA sequence: TGTGCCAGCAGCATAGGACTCCTGCACACTGAAGCTTTCTTT. It codes for CASSIGLLHTEAFF. Based on the CDR3 plus reference TRBV11-2 and TRBJ1-1, the full variable domain is EAGVAQSPRYKIIEKRQSVAFWCNPISGHATLYWYQQILGQGPKLLIQFQNNGVVDDSQLPKDRFSAERLKGVDSTLKIQPAKLEDSAVYLCASSIGLLHTEAFFGQGTRLTVV.

The chain is built from TRBV12-3 or TRBV12-4 and TRBJ1-5; no clear D gene. This CDR3 has 14 residues. Trimming shortened V by 3 bases and J by 6 bases, and 12 bases separated the two germline ends. CDR3 sequence: CASSFRGEGQPQHF. CDR3 DNA sequence: TGTGCCAGCAGTTTTCGGGGTGAGGGTCAGCCCCAGCATTTT.

The V call is TRBV11-2, the J call TRBJ2-1; TRBD2 matches at 7 bases. The CDR3 runs to 16 residues. CDR1 and CDR2 from the germline V gene are SGHAT and FQNNGV. J lost 5 bases, V lost 1 base, and 8 bases had no gene match. CDR3 loop: CASSLATSGVHNEQFF. The CDR3 coding sequence is TGTGCCAGCAGCTTAGCTACCAGCGGGGTACACAATGAGCAGTTCTTC.

The V call is TRBV30, the J call TRBJ1-1; weak D call: TRBD1 (5 bases). CDR1 GTSNPN and CDR2 SVGIG come from the germline V gene (reference sequence). The CDR3 covers 13 residues. The germline V and J ends were trimmed by 4 bases and 1 base, with 10 bases remaining between them. In DNA, the CDR3 is TGTGCCTGGATGGCAGGGCGGAACACTGAAGCTTTCTTT. This encodes CAWMAGRNTEAFF.

V is TRBV7-9 and J is TRBJ1-2, with D perhaps TRBD1 (5 bases). V was pared by 1 base and J by 8 bases, with 20 bases between. The CDR3 runs to 16 residues. The germline V gene encodes CDR1 SEHNR and CDR2 FQNEAQ (reference sequence). CDR3 protein: CASSLVRGTGDFGYTF. CDR3 coding DNA: TGTGCCAGCAGCTTAGTGCGGGGGACGGGGGATTTCGGCTACACCTTC.

A single count supports this clonotype. The V call is TRBV13, the J call TRBJ2-5; D assignment may be TRBD1 or TRBD2 (5 bases each). CDR1 is PRHDT and CDR2 is FYEKMQ in the germline V gene (reference sequence). Trimming cost V 5 bases and J 4 bases, with 11 bases left between them. The CDR3 extends over 13 amino acids. CDR3 sequence (DNA): TGTGCCAGCAGCCAGAAGGGACGAGAGACCCAGTACTTC. Translating gives CASSQKGRETQYF.

V is TRBV7-3 and J is TRBJ2-5; no reliable D call. This CDR3 comprises 15 residues. Germline loops: CDR1 SGHTA, CDR2 FQGTGA. V gave up 3 bases and J gave up 5 bases, with 16 bases separating them. CDR3 loop: CASSFGFTSRETQYF. The CDR3 DNA reads as TGTGCCAGCAGCTTCGGGTTTACAAGCCGGGAGACCCAGTACTTC.

This rearrangement joins TRBV24-1 to TRBJ2-1; D remains ambiguous. From germline, CDR1 is KGHDR and CDR2 SFDVKD. Trimming removed 11 bases from V and 5 bases from J, with 18 bases in between. The CDR3 sequence is 14 residues long. For the CDR3, the DNA is TGTGCCATGGGTGAGGATGACCTGGACAATGAGCAGTTCTTC. Its translation: CAMGEDDLDNEQFF.